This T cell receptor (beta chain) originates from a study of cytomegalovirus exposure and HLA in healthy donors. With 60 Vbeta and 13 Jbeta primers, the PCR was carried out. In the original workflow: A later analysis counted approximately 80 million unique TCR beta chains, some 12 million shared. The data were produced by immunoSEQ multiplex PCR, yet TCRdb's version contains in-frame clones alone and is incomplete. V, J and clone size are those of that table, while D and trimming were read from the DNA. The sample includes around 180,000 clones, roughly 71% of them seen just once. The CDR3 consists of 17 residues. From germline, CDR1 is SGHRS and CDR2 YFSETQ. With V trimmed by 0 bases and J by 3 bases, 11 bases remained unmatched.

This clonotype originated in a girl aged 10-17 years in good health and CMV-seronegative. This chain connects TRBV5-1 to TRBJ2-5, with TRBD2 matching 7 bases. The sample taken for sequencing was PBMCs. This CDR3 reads CASSLDPPGGVKETQYF. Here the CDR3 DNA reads TGCGCCAGCAGCTTGGATCCCCCTGGGGGGGTTAAAGAGACCCAGTACTTC. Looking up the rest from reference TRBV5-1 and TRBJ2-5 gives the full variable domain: KAGVTQTPRYLIKTRGQQVTLSCSPISGHRSVSWYQQTPGQGLQFLFEYFSETQRNKGNFPGRFSGRQFSNSRSEMNVSTLELGDSALYLCASSLDPPGGVKETQYFGPGTRLLVL.